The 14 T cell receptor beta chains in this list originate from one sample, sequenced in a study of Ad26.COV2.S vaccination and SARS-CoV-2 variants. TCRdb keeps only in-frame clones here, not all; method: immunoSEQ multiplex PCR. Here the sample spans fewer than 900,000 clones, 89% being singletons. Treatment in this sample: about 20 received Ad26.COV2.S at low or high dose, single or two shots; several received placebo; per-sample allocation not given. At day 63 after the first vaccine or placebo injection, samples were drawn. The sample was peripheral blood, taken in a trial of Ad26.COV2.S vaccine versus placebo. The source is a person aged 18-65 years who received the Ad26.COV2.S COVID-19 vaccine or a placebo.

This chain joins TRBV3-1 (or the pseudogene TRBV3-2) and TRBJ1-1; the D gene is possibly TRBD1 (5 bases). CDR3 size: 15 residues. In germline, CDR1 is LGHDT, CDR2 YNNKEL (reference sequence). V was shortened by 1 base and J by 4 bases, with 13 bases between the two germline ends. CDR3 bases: TGTGCCAGCAGCCAAGGCCCCGTGAGGGGCACTGAAGCTTTCTTT. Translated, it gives CASSQGPVRGTEAFF.

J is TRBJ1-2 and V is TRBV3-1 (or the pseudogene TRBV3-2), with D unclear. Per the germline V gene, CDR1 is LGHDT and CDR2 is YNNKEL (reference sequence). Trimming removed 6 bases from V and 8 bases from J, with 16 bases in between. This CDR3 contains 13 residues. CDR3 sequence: CASSRTSSEGYTF. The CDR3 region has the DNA TGTGCCAGCAGTAGGACTTCCTCGGAGGGCTACACCTTC.

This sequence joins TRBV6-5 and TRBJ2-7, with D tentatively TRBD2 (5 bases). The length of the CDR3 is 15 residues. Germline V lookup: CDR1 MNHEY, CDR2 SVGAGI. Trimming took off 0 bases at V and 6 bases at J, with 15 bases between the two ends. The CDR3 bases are TGTGCCAGCAGTTACTCGAATCCCGGGATGATCGAGCAGTACTTC. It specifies CASSYSNPGMIEQYF.

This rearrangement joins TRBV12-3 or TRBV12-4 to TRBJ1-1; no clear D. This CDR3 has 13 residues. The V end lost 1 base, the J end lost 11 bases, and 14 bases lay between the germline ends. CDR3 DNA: TGTGCCAGCAGTTTAGTGGGCCCTATGAGGGCTTTCTTT. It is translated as CASSLVGPMRAFF.

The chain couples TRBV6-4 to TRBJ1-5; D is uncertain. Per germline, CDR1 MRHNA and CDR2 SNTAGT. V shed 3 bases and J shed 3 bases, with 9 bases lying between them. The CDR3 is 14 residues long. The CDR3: CASSEQETNQPQHF. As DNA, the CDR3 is TGTGCCAGCAGTGAGCAAGAAACCAATCAGCCCCAGCATTTT.

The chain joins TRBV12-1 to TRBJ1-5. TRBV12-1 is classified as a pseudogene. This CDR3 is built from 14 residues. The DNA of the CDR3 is TGTGCCAGCAGCTTTGCGCAAAAGGTTCAGCCCCAGCATTTT. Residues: CASSFAQKVQPQHF.

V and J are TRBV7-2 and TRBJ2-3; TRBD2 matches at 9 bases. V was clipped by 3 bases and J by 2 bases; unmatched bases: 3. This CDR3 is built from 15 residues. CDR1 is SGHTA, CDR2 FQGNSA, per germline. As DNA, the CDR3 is TGTGCCAGCAGCTTGCCGGGACTAGCCACAGATACGCAGTATTTT. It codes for CASSLPGLATDTQYF.

CDR3 DNA: TGTGCCAGCAGACGACCCGGGACAGGGGGCAGGACAGATACGCAGTATTTT. This gives the protein CASRRPGTGGRTDTQYF. This sequence joins TRBV5-5 and TRBJ2-3; the match to TRBD1 covers 12 bases. Germline V gives CDR1 SGHKS, CDR2 YYEKEE (reference sequence). The CDR3 length is 17 residues. V lost 5 bases, J lost 3 bases, and 10 bases stayed unmatched.

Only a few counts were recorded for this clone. The DNA of the CDR3 is TGTGCCAGCAGCCCCTCTCGGTGGGAAAATGAGCAGTTCTTC. Translating gives CASSPSRWENEQFF. This rearrangement joins TRBV3-1 (or the pseudogene TRBV3-2) to TRBJ2-1; D gene uncertain. Germline loops: CDR1 LGHDT, CDR2 YNNKEL (reference sequence). CDR3 length equals 14 residues. The V end was cut by 4 bases, the J end by 7 bases, with 14 bases between.

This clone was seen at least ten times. In nucleotides, the CDR3 is TGTGCCAGCAGCCAAGTAGGGGACAGGCCTCCCTACGAGCAGTACTTC. It codes for CASSQVGDRPPYEQYF. V is TRBV4-2 and J is TRBJ2-7, with TRBD1 identical over 8 bases. Losses at the gene ends were 1 base for V and 2 bases for J; bases not matched to a gene: 7. Germline loops: CDR1 LGHNA, CDR2 YNFKEQ. The CDR3 length is 16 residues.

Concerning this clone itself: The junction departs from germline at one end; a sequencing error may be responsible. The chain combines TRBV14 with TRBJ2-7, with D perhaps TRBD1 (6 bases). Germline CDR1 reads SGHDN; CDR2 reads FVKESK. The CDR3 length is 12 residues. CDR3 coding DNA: TGTGCCAGCAGCCATGGGTCAACAGGGAGCCACTTC. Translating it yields CASSHGSTGSHF.

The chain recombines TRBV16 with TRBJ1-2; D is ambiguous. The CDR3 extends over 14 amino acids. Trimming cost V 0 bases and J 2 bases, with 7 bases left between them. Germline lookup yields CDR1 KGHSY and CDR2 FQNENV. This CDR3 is CASSQSPGNYGYTF. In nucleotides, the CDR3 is TGTGCCAGCAGCCAATCTCCCGGGAACTATGGCTACACCTTC.

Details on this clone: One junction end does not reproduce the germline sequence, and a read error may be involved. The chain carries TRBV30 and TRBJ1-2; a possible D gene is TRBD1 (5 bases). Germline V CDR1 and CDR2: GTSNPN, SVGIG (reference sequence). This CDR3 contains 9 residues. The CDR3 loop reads CAWAPGPHF. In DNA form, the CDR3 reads TGTGCCTGGGCCCCGGGACCGCACTTC.

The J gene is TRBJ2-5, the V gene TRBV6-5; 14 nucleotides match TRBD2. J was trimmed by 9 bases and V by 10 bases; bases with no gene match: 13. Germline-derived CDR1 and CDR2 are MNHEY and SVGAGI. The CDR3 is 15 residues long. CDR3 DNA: TGTGCCACCGAAACCGGGACTAGCGGGGGCGGGGCCCAGTACTTC. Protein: CATETGTSGGGAQYF.